The 24 T cell receptor beta chains in this list originate from one sample, sequenced in a study of T cell responses to AZD1222 COVID-19 vaccine. Measured with immunoSEQ multiplex PCR; TCRdb has only the in-frame clones, and not every one. The sample lists roughly 55,000 clones, approximately 90% occurring once. Here the sequenced sample was peripheral blood, taken on day 0 of AZD1222 vaccination. These receptor sequences come from an adult in good health.

The chain is built from TRBV12-3 or TRBV12-4 and TRBJ1-2; 7 bases agree with TRBD1. V trimming: 7 bases; J trimming: 7 bases; junction bases outside the gene matches: 9. CDR3 length equals 13 residues. The CDR3 reads CASTTTGRGGYTF. DNA for the CDR3: TGTGCCAGCACCACGACAGGGAGGGGTGGCTACACCTTC.

The chain uses TRBV19 and TRBJ1-2, with D unresolved. This CDR3 is built from 14 residues. Per germline, CDR1 LNHDA and CDR2 SQIVND (reference sequence). The germline V and J ends were trimmed by 5 bases and 0 bases, with 10 bases remaining between them. In DNA form, the CDR3 reads TGTGCCAGTAGTTTTTCCTTAACTAACTATGGCTACACCTTC. As protein: CASSFSLTNYGYTF.

The gene calls are TRBV6-5 and TRBJ1-2; TRBD1 is a possible D gene (5 bases). CDR3 size: 13 residues. Trimming left V 5 bases short and J 5 bases short, with 12 bases between. Germline CDR1 reads MNHEY; CDR2 reads SVGAGI. CDR3 in DNA: TGTGCCAGCAGTCACCCGGGACCATATGGCTACACCTTC. It codes for CASSHPGPYGYTF.

V is TRBV4-1 and J is TRBJ2-7; 12 bases map to TRBD2. Trimming at V came to 4 bases and at J to 3 bases, leaving 13 bases not matched to a gene. The CDR3 loop spans 18 amino acids. From germline, CDR1 is MGHRA and CDR2 YSYEKL. The CDR3: CASSLTLAGGPTLYEQYF. The CDR3 bases are TGCGCCAGCAGCCTCACACTAGCGGGGGGCCCTACCCTCTACGAGCAGTACTTC.

The chain couples TRBV9 to TRBJ1-3; D gene uncertain. From germline, CDR1 is SGDLS and CDR2 YYNGEE. This CDR3 has 16 amino acids. Trimming took off 0 bases at V and 7 bases at J, with 17 bases between the two ends. CDR3 amino acids: CASSVVPGRTSNTIYF. Here the CDR3 DNA reads TGTGCCAGCAGCGTAGTTCCCGGGAGGACTTCGAACACCATATATTTT. The full variable domain, in which reference TRBV9 and TRBJ1-3 provide the parts outside the CDR3, is DSGVTQTPKHLITATGQRVTLRCSPRSGDLSVYWYQQSLDQGLQFLIQYYNGEERAKGNILERFSAQQFPDLHSELNLSSLELGDSALYFCASSVVPGRTSNTIYFGEGSWLTVV.

This chain joins TRBV19 and TRBJ2-3, with TRBD2 matching over 8 bases. The CDR3 is made up of 16 amino acids. Germline lookup yields CDR1 LNHDA and CDR2 SQIVND (reference sequence). The V and J ends lost 7 bases and 2 bases, in that order; junction bases with no gene match: 11. In nucleotides, the CDR3 is TGTGCCAGTACGCAAGATGTAGCGGGGTACACAGATACGCAGTATTTT. Its protein product is CASTQDVAGYTDTQYF.

The V call is TRBV25-1, the J call TRBJ1-6; perhaps TRBD1 as D (6 bases). Trimming left V 3 bases short and J 7 bases short, with 16 bases between. CDR3 length: 16 amino acids. Germline V lookup: CDR1 MGHDK, CDR2 SYGVNS. In nucleotides, the CDR3 is TGTGCCAGCAGTGACCAAAAACAGGGTTGGAATTCACCCCTCCACTTT. It yields the protein CASSDQKQGWNSPLHF.

This clone has just one count. The V call is TRBV9, the J call TRBJ2-3, with TRBD1 as a possible D gene (6 bases). V lost 3 bases to trimming and J lost 4 bases, with 12 bases between them. Germline V gene lookup returns CDR1 SGDLS and CDR2 YYNGEE. This CDR3 spans 14 amino acids. For the CDR3, the DNA is TGTGCCAGCAGCGCACAGGGATGGGCAGATACGCAGTATTTT. This sequence encodes CASSAQGWADTQYF.

The chain combines TRBV7-3 with TRBJ2-1; 10 positions agree with TRBD2. The CDR3 runs to 14 residues. V lost 4 bases, J lost 5 bases, and 2 bases stayed unmatched. Germline CDR1 reads SGHTA; CDR2 reads FQGTGA. CDR3 bases: TGTGCCAGCAGCTCCACTAGCGGGGACAATGAGCAGTTCTTC. It specifies CASSSTSGDNEQFF.

V is TRBV5-1 and J is TRBJ2-5; 7 nucleotides line up with TRBD1. V trimming: 4 bases; J trimming: 2 bases; junction bases outside the gene matches: 8. This CDR3 comprises 15 residues. The germline CDR1 and CDR2 sequences are SGHRS and YFSETQ. CDR3 loop: CASSLSGQTQETQYF. The CDR3 DNA reads TGCGCCAGCAGCCTTTCGGGACAGACGCAAGAGACCCAGTACTTC.

The chain has TRBV27 and TRBJ1-1; D is uncertain. The CDR3 has 15 amino acids. Germline values: CDR1 MNHEY, CDR2 SMNVEV (reference sequence). V was shortened by 2 bases and J by 4 bases, with 14 bases between the two germline ends. CDR3 in amino acids: CASSLRHLGGTEAFF. The CDR3, as DNA: TGTGCCAGCAGTTTACGTCATCTTGGCGGCACTGAAGCTTTCTTT.

The rearrangement joins TRBV19 to TRBJ2-1; TRBD1 matches at 7 bases. V was pared by 4 bases and J by 7 bases, with 4 bases of the junction left unmatched. Germline-derived CDR1 and CDR2 are LNHDA and SQIVND (reference sequence). CDR3 length: 13 amino acids. CDR3 region: CASSTRQGNEQFF. CDR3 bases: TGTGCCAGTAGTACCCGACAGGGAAATGAGCAGTTCTTC.

V is TRBV4-2 and J is TRBJ1-3; D not resolved. Germline V gives CDR1 LGHNA, CDR2 YNFKEQ. The CDR3 covers 16 residues. V lost 0 bases and J lost 0, with 9 bases in between. CDR3 amino acids: CASSQDVNYSGNTIYF. The CDR3 DNA follows: TGTGCCAGCAGCCAAGATGTGAACTACTCTGGAAACACCATATATTTT.

The V gene is TRBV3-1 (or the pseudogene TRBV3-2), the J gene TRBJ1-1; TRBD1 matches 9 bases. V dropped 5 bases and J dropped 6; count of bases not matched to a gene: 10. This CDR3 is built from 15 residues. CDR1 LGHDT and CDR2 YNNKEL come from the germline V gene (reference sequence). This CDR3 is CASSSPGQGKAEAFF. The CDR3 bases are TGTGCCAGCAGCTCACCGGGACAGGGTAAAGCTGAAGCTTTCTTT.

The rearrangement uses TRBV7-2 and TRBJ2-2; D ambiguous. The CDR3 spans 14 residues. Per the germline V gene, CDR1 is SGHTA and CDR2 is FQGNSA. The germline V and J ends were trimmed by 4 bases and 1 base, with 7 bases remaining between them. For the CDR3, the DNA is TGTGCCAGCAGCTACGAGAGGAACACCGGGGAGCTGTTTTTT. Its translation is CASSYERNTGELFF.

The chain uses TRBV6-2 or TRBV6-3 and TRBJ1-2; D gene uncertain. The CDR3 sequence is 13 residues long. V gave up 2 bases and J gave up 2 bases, with 6 bases separating them. CDR1 and CDR2 from the germline V gene are MNHEY and SVGEGT. CDR3 sequence: CASSYKNNYGYTF. CDR3 sequence (DNA): TGTGCCAGCAGTTACAAGAACAACTATGGCTACACCTTC.

The gene calls are TRBV3-1 (or the pseudogene TRBV3-2) and TRBJ1-6; D is unclear. The CDR3 is made up of 14 amino acids. Trimming stripped 1 base from V and 8 bases from J, with 9 bases between. Germline CDR1 reads LGHDT; CDR2 reads YNNKEL (reference sequence). The CDR3 sequence: CASSQVSSDSPLHF. CDR3 coding DNA: TGTGCCAGCAGCCAAGTAAGTTCTGATTCACCCCTCCACTTT.

The chain is built from TRBV28 and TRBJ2-7; D is undetermined. Germline CDR1 MDHEN, CDR2 SYDVKM. The CDR3 loop spans 13 amino acids. Trimming took 2 bases from V and 3 from J, leaving 8 bases between them. For the CDR3, the DNA is TGTGCCAGCAGTTTACCAGCTAACTACGAGCAGTACTTC. Protein product: CASSLPANYEQYF.

V and J are TRBV28 and TRBJ2-7; unclear D gene. The CDR3 is 14 amino acids. V gave up 2 bases and J gave up 0 bases, with 8 bases separating them. The germline gives CDR1 MDHEN, CDR2 SYDVKM. In DNA, the CDR3 is TGTGCCAGCAGTTTAATAGGTATCTCCTACGAGCAGTACTTC. This sequence encodes CASSLIGISYEQYF. The full variable domain, in which reference TRBV28 and TRBJ2-7 provide the parts outside the CDR3, is DVKVTQSSRYLVKRTGEKVFLECVQDMDHENMFWYRQDPGLGLRLIYFSYDVKMKEKGDIPEGYSVSREKKERFSLILESASTNQTSMYLCASSLIGISYEQYFGPGTRLTVT.

The V gene is TRBV5-1, the J gene TRBJ1-5, with a tentative D call TRBD1 (5 bases). The germline V and J ends were trimmed by 2 bases and 4 bases, with 13 bases remaining between them. The length of the CDR3 is 15 residues. Germline V lookup: CDR1 SGHRS, CDR2 YFSETQ. DNA of the CDR3: TGCGCCAGCAGCTTCGATGGGGGGGTGAATCAGCCCCAGCATTTT. Amino acid sequence: CASSFDGGVNQPQHF.

CDR3 in amino acids: CASSQDRSGSTDTQYF. DNA of the CDR3: TGCGCCAGCAGCCAAGATCGGTCAGGGAGCACAGATACGCAGTATTTT. This chain uses TRBV4-3 with TRBJ2-3; possibly TRBD1 for D (5 bases). Trimming shortened V by 0 bases and J by 0 bases, and 10 bases separated the two germline ends. CDR1 LGHNA and CDR2 YSLEER come from the germline V gene. CDR3 length: 16 residues.

This chain links TRBV9 with TRBJ2-1, with D perhaps given as TRBD1 or TRBD2 (5 bases each). Germline CDR1 is SGDLS and CDR2 is YYNGEE. The CDR3 loop spans 16 amino acids. Trimming removed 0 bases from V and 0 bases from J, with 10 bases in between. The CDR3 here is CASSVAWGSSYNEQFF. Here the CDR3 DNA reads TGTGCCAGCAGCGTAGCTTGGGGGAGCTCCTACAATGAGCAGTTCTTC. The full variable domain, its missing parts supplied by reference TRBV9 and TRBJ2-1, is DSGVTQTPKHLITATGQRVTLRCSPRSGDLSVYWYQQSLDQGLQFLIQYYNGEERAKGNILERFSAQQFPDLHSELNLSSLELGDSALYFCASSVAWGSSYNEQFFGPGTRLTVL.

This clone was observed a single time. J is TRBJ2-2 and V is TRBV6-5; weak D call: TRBD2 (6 bases). The CDR3 is 15 amino acids. From germline, CDR1 is MNHEY and CDR2 SVGAGI. V gave up 6 bases and J gave up 0 bases, with 11 bases separating them. The CDR3 nucleotides read TGTGCCAGCAGCCCAGGGAGGTCGAACACCGGGGAGCTGTTTTTT. Amino acids: CASSPGRSNTGELFF.

The chain has TRBV2 and TRBJ2-5; D possibly matches TRBD1 or TRBD2 (5 bases each). The CDR3 loop spans 15 amino acids. Trimming pared 8 bases from V and 2 bases from J, leaving 18 bases between. The germline V gene has CDR1 SNHLY and CDR2 FYNNEI. The CDR3 protein is CASPLEGSVQETQYF. CDR3 sequence (DNA): TGTGCCAGCCCCCTAGAGGGGTCAGTTCAAGAGACCCAGTACTTC. Full variable domain (outside the CDR3, taken from reference TRBV2 and TRBJ2-5): EPEVTQTPSHQVTQMGQEVILRCVPISNHLYFYWYRQILGQKVEFLVSFYNNEISEKSEIFDDQFSVERPDGSNFTLKIRSTKLEDSAMYFCASPLEGSVQETQYFGPGTRLLVL.